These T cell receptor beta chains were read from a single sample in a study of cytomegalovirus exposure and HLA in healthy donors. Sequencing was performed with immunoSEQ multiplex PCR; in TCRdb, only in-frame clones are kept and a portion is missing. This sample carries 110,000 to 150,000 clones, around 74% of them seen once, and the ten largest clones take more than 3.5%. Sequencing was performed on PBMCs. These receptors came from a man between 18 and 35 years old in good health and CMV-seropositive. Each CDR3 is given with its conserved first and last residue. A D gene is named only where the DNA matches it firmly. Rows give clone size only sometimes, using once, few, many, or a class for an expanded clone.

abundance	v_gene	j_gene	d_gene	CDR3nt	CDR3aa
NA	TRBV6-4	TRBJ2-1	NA	TGTGCCAGCAGTGACTCGGCGTCTAGCTCCTACAATGAGCAGTTCTTC	CASSDSASSSYNEQFF
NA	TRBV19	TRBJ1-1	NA	TGTGCCAGTAGTATCGGGGGAGGCACTGAAGCTTTCTTT	CASSIGGGTEAFF
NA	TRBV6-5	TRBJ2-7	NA	TGTGCCAGCAGTTTCGCCACCCGGGACGAGCAGTACTTC	CASSFATRDEQYF
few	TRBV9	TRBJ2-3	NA	TGTGCCAGCAGCGTAGAGGGCAGGGGCACAGATACGCAGTATTTT	CASSVEGRGTDTQYF
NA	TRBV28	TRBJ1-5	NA	TGTGCCAGCAGTTTAACGGGGAGCAATCAGCCCCAGCATTTT	CASSLTGSNQPQHF
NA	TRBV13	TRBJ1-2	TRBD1	TGTGCCAGCACCCGGTCGCCCGGGACAGGGGGAGGCTACACCTTC	CASTRSPGTGGGYTF
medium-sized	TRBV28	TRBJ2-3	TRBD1	TGTGCCAGCATTATGGGGCCGGGACAGGTTGCAACAGATACGCAGTATTTT	CASIMGPGQVATDTQYF
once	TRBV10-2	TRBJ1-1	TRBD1	TGCGCCAGCAGGACACAGGGGTACACTGAAGCTTTCTTT	CASRTQGYTEAFF
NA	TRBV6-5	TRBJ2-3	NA	TGTGCCAGCAGTTCCAGAAGAACAGATACGCAGTATTTT	CASSSRRTDTQYF
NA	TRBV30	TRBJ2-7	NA	TGTGCCTGGAGTGTTTTCGAGTCCTACGAGCAGTACTTC	CAWSVFESYEQYF
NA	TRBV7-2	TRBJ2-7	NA	TGTGCCAGCAGCTGGGGGCGCGGTGAGCAGTACTTC	CASSWGRGEQYF
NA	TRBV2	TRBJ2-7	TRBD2	TGTGCCAGCAGTGGGGGGAGGGGCTACGAGCAGTACTTC	CASSGGRGYEQYF
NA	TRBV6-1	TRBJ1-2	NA	TGTGCCAGCAGCGTTACGACAGGAATCTATGGCTACACCTTC	CASSVTTGIYGYTF
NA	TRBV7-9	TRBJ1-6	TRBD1	TGTGCCAGCAGCTTAGGGACAGGACTATCACCCCTCCACTTT	CASSLGTGLSPLHF
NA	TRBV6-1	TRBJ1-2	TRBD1	TGTGCCAGCAGTGAGAGGGGCTGGACAGGGAGCTCTAACTATGGCTACACCTTC	CASSERGWTGSSNYGYTF
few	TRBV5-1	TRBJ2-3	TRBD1	TGCGCCAGCAGCTTGGGGGACAGGGGGCGCGCAGATACGCAGTATTTT	CASSLGDRGRADTQYF
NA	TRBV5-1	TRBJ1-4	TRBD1	TGCGCCAGCTCCGGGGCAGGGACAGGAAACGAAAAACTGTTTTTT	CASSGAGTGNEKLFF
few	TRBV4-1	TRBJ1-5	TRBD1	TGCGCCAGCAGCCGGGGGACAGACCGCAATCAGCCCCAGCATTTT	CASSRGTDRNQPQHF
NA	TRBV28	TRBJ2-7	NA	TGTGCCAGCAGTTCTATGTCTTACGAGCAGTACTTC	CASSSMSYEQYF
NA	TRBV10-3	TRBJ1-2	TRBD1	TGTGCCATCAGTGGTGACAGGGAGAAGAACACCTTC	CAISGDREKNTF
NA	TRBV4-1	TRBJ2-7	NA	TGCGCCAGCAGCCAAGTACTCTCGGGTGCCCTTATCTACGAGCAGTACTTC	CASSQVLSGALIYEQYF
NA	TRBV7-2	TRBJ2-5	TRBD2	TGTGCCAGCAGCTCAAAGGGACTAGCGGGTGGCGAGACCCAGTACTTC	CASSSKGLAGGETQYF
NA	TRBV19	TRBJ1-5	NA	TGTGCCAGTAGTCCCAGCGGGAGTTTCAATCAGCCCCAGCATTTT	CASSPSGSFNQPQHF
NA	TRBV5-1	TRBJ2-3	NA	TGCGCCAGCAGCTTGGCCTCTGAGGGGGGGCTTGATACGCAGTATTTT	CASSLASEGGLDTQYF
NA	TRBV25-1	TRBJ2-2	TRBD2	TGTGCCAGCAAAGGACTAGGGACCGGGGAGCTGTTTTTT	CASKGLGTGELFF